The TCR beta chain described here comes from a study of T cell clones after liver transplantation. In its sample, this clone ranks as medium-sized (0.01 to 0.1%). Produced via immunoSEQ multiplex PCR; TCRdb's table is partial and in-frame only. The sample contains 6,500 or so clones, less than 80% of which appear only once. The TCR sequence derives from a human patient who received a liver transplant. Some T cells may possibly be graft donor cells. Sequenced here: CD8+ T cells from blood, sampled 24 months after liver transplant.

CDR3 protein: CASSESSYEQYF. The CDR3 coding sequence is TGTGCCAGCAGTGAAAGTAGCTACGAGCAGTACTTC. The rearrangement joins TRBV6-1 to TRBJ2-7; D is uncertain. The V gene's germline CDR1 is MNHNS and CDR2 SASEGT. The CDR3 totals 12 residues. V was trimmed by 2 bases and J by 3 bases, leaving 5 bases between them.